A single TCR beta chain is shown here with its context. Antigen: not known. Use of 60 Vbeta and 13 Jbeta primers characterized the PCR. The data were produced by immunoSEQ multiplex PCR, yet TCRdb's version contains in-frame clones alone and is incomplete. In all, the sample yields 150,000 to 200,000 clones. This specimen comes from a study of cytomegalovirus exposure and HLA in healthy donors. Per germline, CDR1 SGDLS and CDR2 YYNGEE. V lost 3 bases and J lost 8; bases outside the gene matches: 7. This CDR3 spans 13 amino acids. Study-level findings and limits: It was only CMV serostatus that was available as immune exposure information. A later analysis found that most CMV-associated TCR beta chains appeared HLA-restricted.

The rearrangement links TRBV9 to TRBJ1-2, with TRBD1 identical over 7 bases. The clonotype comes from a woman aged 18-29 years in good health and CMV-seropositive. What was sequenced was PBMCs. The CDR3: CASSAQGFGGYTF. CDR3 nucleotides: TGTGCCAGCAGCGCACAGGGGTTCGGGGGCTACACCTTC.